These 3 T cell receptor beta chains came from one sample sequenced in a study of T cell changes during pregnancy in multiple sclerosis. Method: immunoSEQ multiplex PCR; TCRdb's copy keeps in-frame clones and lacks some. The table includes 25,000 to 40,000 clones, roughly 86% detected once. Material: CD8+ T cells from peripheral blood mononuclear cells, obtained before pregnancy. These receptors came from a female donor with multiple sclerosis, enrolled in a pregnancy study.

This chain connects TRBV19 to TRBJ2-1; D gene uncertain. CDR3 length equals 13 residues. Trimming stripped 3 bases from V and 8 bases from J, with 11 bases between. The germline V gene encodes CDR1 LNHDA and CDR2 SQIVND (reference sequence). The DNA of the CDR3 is TGTGCCAGTAGTATGGGCCTCCACTATGAGCAGTTCTTC. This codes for CASSMGLHYEQFF.

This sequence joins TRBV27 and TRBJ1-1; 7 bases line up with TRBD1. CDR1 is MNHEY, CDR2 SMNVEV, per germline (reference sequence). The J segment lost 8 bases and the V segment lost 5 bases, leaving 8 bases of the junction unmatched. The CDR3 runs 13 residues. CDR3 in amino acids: CASSRQGGGEAFF. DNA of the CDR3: TGTGCCAGCAGTCGTCAGGGGGGTGGGGAAGCTTTCTTT.

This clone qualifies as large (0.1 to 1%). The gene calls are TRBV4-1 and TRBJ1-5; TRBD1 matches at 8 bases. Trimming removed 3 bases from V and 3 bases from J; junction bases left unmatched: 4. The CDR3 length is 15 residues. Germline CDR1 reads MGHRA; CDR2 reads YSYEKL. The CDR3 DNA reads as TGCGCCAGCAGCCAGGAGACAGGGGTCAATCAGCCCCAGCATTTT. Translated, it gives CASSQETGVNQPQHF.